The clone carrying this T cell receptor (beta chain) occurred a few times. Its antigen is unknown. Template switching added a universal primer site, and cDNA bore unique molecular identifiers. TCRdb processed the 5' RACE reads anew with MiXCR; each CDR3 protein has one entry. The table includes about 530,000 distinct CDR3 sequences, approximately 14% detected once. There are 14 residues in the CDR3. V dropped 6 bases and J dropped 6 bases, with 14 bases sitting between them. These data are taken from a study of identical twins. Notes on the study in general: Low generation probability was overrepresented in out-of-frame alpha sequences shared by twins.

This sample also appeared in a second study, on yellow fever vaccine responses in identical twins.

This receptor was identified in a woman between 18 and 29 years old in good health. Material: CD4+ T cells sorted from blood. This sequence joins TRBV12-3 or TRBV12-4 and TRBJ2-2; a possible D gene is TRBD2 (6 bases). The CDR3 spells CASSPGGGSGELFF. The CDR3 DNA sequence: TGTGCCAGCAGCCCCGGGGGTGGTTCCGGGGAGCTGTTTTTT.